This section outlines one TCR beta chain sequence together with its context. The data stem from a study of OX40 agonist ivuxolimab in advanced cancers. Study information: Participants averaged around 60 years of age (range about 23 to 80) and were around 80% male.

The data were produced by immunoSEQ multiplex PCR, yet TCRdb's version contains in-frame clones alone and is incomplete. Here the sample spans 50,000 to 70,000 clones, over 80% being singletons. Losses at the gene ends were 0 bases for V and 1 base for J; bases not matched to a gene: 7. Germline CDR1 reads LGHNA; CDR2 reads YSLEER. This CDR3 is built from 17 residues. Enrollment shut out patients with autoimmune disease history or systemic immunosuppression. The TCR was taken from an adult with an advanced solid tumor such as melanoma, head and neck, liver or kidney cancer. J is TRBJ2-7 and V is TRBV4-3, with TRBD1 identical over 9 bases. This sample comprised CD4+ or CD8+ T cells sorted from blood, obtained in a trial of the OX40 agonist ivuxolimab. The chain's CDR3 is CASSQEIIGQGSYEQYF. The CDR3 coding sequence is TGCGCCAGCAGCCAAGAGATCATTGGACAGGGGTCCTACGAGCAGTACTTC.